The 21 T cell receptor beta chains presented below share a single source sample, sequenced in a study of blood T cell repertoires in COVID-19. Using immunoSEQ multiplex PCR, the repertoire was profiled, and TCRdb retains in-frame clones only, with some absent. The repertoire holds approximately 120,000 clones, 80% to 95% seen once, with around 2% in the top ten. The source material was peripheral blood. The source of these receptors is a man aged 45-65 years with COVID-19, enrolled during active disease.

The chain combines TRBV30 with TRBJ2-1, with D maybe TRBD2 (6 bases). Deletions cut 3 bases from V and 8 bases from J, with 11 bases between. The CDR3 contains 12 residues. CDR1 is GTSNPN, CDR2 SVGIG, per germline (reference sequence). Here the CDR3 DNA reads TGTGCCTGGAGCGGGAGAATCGATGAGCAGTTCTTC. This translates into CAWSGRIDEQFF.

The gene calls are TRBV6-1 and TRBJ2-7, with D possibly being TRBD2 (5 bases). Trimming shortened V by 1 base and J by 3 bases, and 13 bases separated the two germline ends. Germline V gene sequence: CDR1 MNHNS, CDR2 SASEGT. The length of the CDR3 is 15 residues. The CDR3 sequence is CASSEELGFYYEQYF. The CDR3 DNA follows: TGTGCCAGCAGTGAAGAACTAGGGTTTTACTACGAGCAGTACTTC.

The rearrangement joins TRBV13 to TRBJ2-5; the D gene is possibly TRBD1 (5 bases). CDR3 length: 14 amino acids. Germline CDR1 and CDR2: PRHDT and FYEKMQ (reference sequence). Trimming pared 0 bases from V and 7 bases from J, leaving 12 bases between. The CDR3 DNA is TGTGCCAGCAGCTTAGGCACAGGCCCGCGGACCCAGTACTTC. Amino acid sequence: CASSLGTGPRTQYF.

This clone was recorded once. The chain links TRBV19 to TRBJ2-5; TRBD2 agrees at 11 bases. Germline CDR1 reads LNHDA; CDR2 reads SQIVND (reference sequence). This CDR3 region has 15 residues. V shed 5 bases and J 4 bases; nucleotides not matched to a gene: 6. The CDR3 DNA is TGTGCCAGTAGTCCCCAGGGGACTAGCGGAGAGACCCAGTACTTC. Protein sequence: CASSPQGTSGETQYF.

This clone was seen more than once but under ten times. The genes are TRBV4-1 and TRBJ1-1, with D possibly matching TRBD1 (5 bases). CDR3 length: 14 residues. Looked up from germline, CDR1 is MGHRA and CDR2 is YSYEKL. V was shortened by 5 bases and J by 1 base, with 11 bases between the two germline ends. CDR3 DNA: TGCGCCAGCAGCTTAGACAGCAGGAACACTGAAGCTTTCTTT. This translates into CASSLDSRNTEAFF.

The J gene is TRBJ1-3, the V gene TRBV5-1; D is unclear. Deletions cut 4 bases from V and 0 bases from J, with 11 bases between. CDR3 length: 15 amino acids. Germline V gene lookup returns CDR1 SGHRS and CDR2 YFSETQ. The CDR3, as DNA: TGCGCCAGCAGCCCCGACTTCTTCTCTGGAAACACCATATATTTT. Translating gives CASSPDFFSGNTIYF.

This clone has just one count. This chain joins TRBV12-3 or TRBV12-4 and TRBJ2-1; TRBD1 agrees at 10 bases. Unmatched junction bases numbered 2, after V lost 5 bases and J lost 7 bases. The CDR3 consists of 13 residues. CDR3 nucleotide sequence: TGTGCCAGCAGTCGGACAGGGGGGAATGAGCAGTTCTTC. As protein: CASSRTGGNEQFF.

The CDR3 spells CASSPLGGWTSDNEQFF. CDR3 bases: TGTGCCAGCTCACCACTTGGGGGATGGACTAGCGACAATGAGCAGTTCTTC. This chain links TRBV18 with TRBJ2-1, with TRBD2 matching 9 bases. Germline lookup yields CDR1 KGHSH and CDR2 LQKENI. The V and J ends lost 1 base and 5 bases, in that order; junction bases with no gene match: 9. The CDR3 extends over 17 amino acids. Full variable domain (remainder filled in from reference TRBV18 and TRBJ2-1): NAGVMQNPRHLVRRRGQEARLRCSPMKGHSHVYWYRQLPEEGLKFMVYLQKENIIDESGMPKERFSAEFPKEGPSILRIQQVVRGDSAAYFCASSPLGGWTSDNEQFFGPGTRLTVL.

This clone has just one count. The chain links TRBV18 to TRBJ1-2; maybe TRBD1 (5 bases). Germline V gene data show CDR1 as KGHSH and CDR2 as LQKENI. This CDR3 contains 13 residues. The ends were cut back, 0 bases at V and 4 bases at J, with 6 bases in the middle. For the CDR3, the DNA is TGTGCCAGCTCACCACCACAGGCCTATGGCTACACCTTC. Translating gives CASSPPQAYGYTF.

The chain employs TRBV9 and TRBJ2-3, with a weak D call TRBD1 (6 bases). Looked up from germline, CDR1 is SGDLS and CDR2 is YYNGEE. The CDR3 is 15 amino acids. V was cut by 2 bases and J by 2 bases, with 12 bases left in between. In nucleotides, the CDR3 is TGTGCCAGCAGCGTTCAAGGGGGAACCACAGATACGCAGTATTTT. This translates into CASSVQGGTTDTQYF.

The DNA of the CDR3 is TGTGCCTGGAGGGGGACTAGCGGGAACACCGGGGAGCTGTTTTTT. This translates into CAWRGTSGNTGELFF. V gene TRBV30 combines with J gene TRBJ2-2; the match to TRBD2 covers 11 bases. The germline V gene has CDR1 GTSNPN and CDR2 SVGIG (reference sequence). CDR3 length: 15 amino acids. The ends lost 3 bases at V and 1 base at J; junction bases unmatched: 1.

This rearrangement joins TRBV27 to TRBJ1-2, with a possible D match to TRBD1 (5 bases). Trimming took off 5 bases at V and 1 base at J, with 14 bases between the two ends. Germline V lookup: CDR1 MNHEY, CDR2 SMNVEV (reference sequence). The CDR3 consists of 15 residues. CDR3 region: CASSPRRQSNYGYTF. The CDR3 DNA reads as TGTGCCAGCAGTCCCCGTAGACAGAGTAACTATGGCTACACCTTC.

The CDR3 is CASSPQLAGAAGELFF. CDR3 DNA sequence: TGTGCCAGCAGCCCGCAACTAGCGGGAGCGGCCGGGGAGCTGTTTTTT. This chain uses TRBV9 with TRBJ2-2; TRBD2 aligns across 11 bases. The CDR3 is 16 residues long. CDR1 is SGDLS and CDR2 is YYNGEE in the germline V gene. The J segment lost 6 bases and the V segment lost 4 bases, leaving 8 bases of the junction unmatched.

The V call is TRBV7-8, the J call TRBJ2-5, with 7 bases that match TRBD1. From germline, CDR1 is SGHVS and CDR2 FQNEAQ. This CDR3 region has 16 residues. Germline trimming cut 1 base from V and 1 base from J; bases unmatched to any gene: 6. This CDR3 reads CASSLGGTAAQETQYF. The CDR3 DNA is TGTGCCAGCAGCTTAGGAGGGACAGCAGCCCAAGAGACCCAGTACTTC.

The chain employs TRBV2 and TRBJ1-2, with D perhaps TRBD1 (5 bases). The germline gives CDR1 SNHLY, CDR2 FYNNEI. The ends were cut back, 2 bases at V and 9 bases at J, with 13 bases in the middle. CDR3 length: 13 amino acids. The chain's CDR3 is CASSEWGGVRYTF. CDR3 coding DNA: TGTGCCAGCAGTGAATGGGGAGGGGTACGCTACACCTTC. Using reference TRBV2 and TRBJ1-2 for the parts outside the CDR3, the full variable domain is EPEVTQTPSHQVTQMGQEVILRCVPISNHLYFYWYRQILGQKVEFLVSFYNNEISEKSEIFDDQFSVERPDGSNFTLKIRSTKLEDSAMYFCASSEWGGVRYTFGSGTRLTVV.

This chain links TRBV6-5 with TRBJ2-7; D might be TRBD1 (5 bases). V was pared by 5 bases and J by 3 bases, with 8 bases between. Germline loops: CDR1 MNHEY, CDR2 SVGAGI. This CDR3 contains 12 residues. CDR3 coding DNA: TGTGCCAGCAGTAACCAGGGCTACGAGCAGTACGTC. Its protein is CASSNQGYEQYV.

This chain links TRBV6-5 with TRBJ1-2; 7 bases are a match to TRBD1. Germline values: CDR1 MNHEY, CDR2 SVGAGI. V dropped 10 bases and J dropped 8; count of bases not matched to a gene: 4. The CDR3 totals 10 residues. The CDR3 spells CAITGDGYTF. The CDR3 DNA reads as TGTGCCATAACAGGGGACGGCTACACCTTC.

This rearrangement joins TRBV5-1 to TRBJ1-4, with D possibly matching TRBD1 (6 bases). Per the germline V gene, CDR1 is SGHRS and CDR2 is YFSETQ. V lost 0 bases and J 5 bases, leaving 8 bases between the germline ends. This CDR3 is built from 14 residues. CDR3: CASSLGQVNEKLFF. The CDR3 coding sequence is TGCGCCAGCAGCTTGGGACAGGTGAATGAAAAACTGTTTTTT.

The gene calls are TRBV6-5 and TRBJ1-5; unclear D gene. Trimming shortened V by 5 bases and J by 7 bases, and 12 bases separated the two germline ends. Germline loops: CDR1 MNHEY, CDR2 SVGAGI. CDR3 size: 13 residues. CDR3 residues: CASSTDGQQPQHF. As DNA, the CDR3 is TGTGCCAGCAGTACCGATGGGCAACAGCCCCAGCATTTT.

This clone was recorded only once. V and J are TRBV6-5 and TRBJ1-2; 7 bases line up with TRBD1. Germline loops: CDR1 MNHEY, CDR2 SVGAGI. The CDR3 totals 15 residues. V was clipped by 3 bases and J by 4 bases; unmatched bases: 8. The CDR3 DNA reads as TGTGCCAGCAGTTATTCGACAGGGAGTAGCTATGGCTACACCTTC. Encoded protein: CASSYSTGSSYGYTF.

V and J are TRBV7-6 and TRBJ2-5; D possibly corresponds to TRBD1 (5 bases). CDR3 length: 12 amino acids. Germline V gene lookup returns CDR1 SGHVS and CDR2 FNYEAQ. Trimming pared 5 bases from V and 5 bases from J, leaving 9 bases between. CDR3: CASSASGETQYF. In DNA, the CDR3 is TGTGCCAGCAGCGCTTCAGGGGAGACCCAGTACTTC.